Below are 32 T cell receptor beta chains sequenced from a single sample in a study of cytomegalovirus exposure and HLA in healthy donors. Amplification used 60 Vbeta primers and 13 Jbeta primers. The method was immunoSEQ multiplex PCR; TCRdb's version includes in-frame clones alone and lacks a portion of them. This table holds some 200,000 clones, 75% to 85% found once. Sequenced material: PBMCs. These receptors all stem from a woman aged 25 to 39 in good health and CMV-seronegative.

The chain uses TRBV2 and TRBJ1-1; maybe TRBD1 (5 bases). V shed 2 bases and J shed 11 bases, with 18 bases lying between them. The CDR3 sequence is 14 residues long. The V gene's germline CDR1 is SNHLY and CDR2 FYNNEI. CDR3 residues: CASSELQGGLDAFF. The CDR3 region has the DNA TGTGCCAGCAGTGAATTGCAGGGTGGCCTTGACGCTTTCTTT.

This clone is a singleton in its sample. This chain uses TRBV6-5 with TRBJ2-4; 8 positions agree with TRBD1. With V trimmed by 0 bases and J by 6 bases, 7 bases remained unmatched. Germline lookup yields CDR1 MNHEY and CDR2 SVGAGI. This CDR3 is built from 16 residues. CDR3 DNA sequence: TGTGCCAGCAGTTACTCGAGTACAGGGGGTCGAAACATTCAGTACTTC. Translated: CASSYSSTGGRNIQYF.

This chain joins TRBV7-2 and TRBJ1-1; unclear D gene. CDR3 length: 13 amino acids. Looked up from germline, CDR1 is SGHTA and CDR2 is FQGNSA. Trimming removed 5 bases from V and 5 bases from J, with 12 bases in between. The CDR3 sequence is CASSAQVQTEAFF. Written as DNA, the CDR3 is TGTGCCAGCAGCGCCCAGGTACAGACTGAAGCTTTCTTT.

The V and J genes are TRBV28 and TRBJ2-1; D call uncertain. Trimming left V 3 bases short and J 10 bases short, with 19 bases between. CDR3 length: 15 amino acids. CDR1 and CDR2 (germline): MDHEN, SYDVKM. CDR3 nucleotide sequence: TGTGCCAGCAGTTTGGGTGGGCTGGTGGGCCTAGAGCAGTTCTTC. This translates into CASSLGGLVGLEQFF.

The rearrangement uses TRBV7-9 and TRBJ1-5, with 7 bases identical to TRBD1. Trimming took 5 bases from V and 6 from J; bases not matched to a gene: 7. Germline CDR1 SEHNR, CDR2 FQNEAQ (reference sequence). The CDR3 extends over 14 amino acids. CDR3 sequence reads: CASSPETGFQPQHF. The CDR3 DNA sequence: TGTGCCAGCAGCCCAGAGACAGGGTTTCAGCCCCAGCATTTT.

The genes are TRBV4-3 and TRBJ2-7; 14 positions agree with TRBD2. The length of the CDR3 is 18 residues. Losses at the gene ends were 1 base for V and 2 bases for J; bases not matched to a gene: 7. Germline V gene data show CDR1 as LGHNA and CDR2 as YSLEER. CDR3 sequence reads: CASSQVLPGLAGAYEQYF. In nucleotides, the CDR3 is TGCGCCAGCAGCCAAGTCCTGCCGGGACTAGCGGGAGCCTACGAGCAGTACTTC.

The chain uses TRBV2 and TRBJ2-3; 7 bases map to TRBD1. V lost 9 bases and J lost 0; bases outside the gene matches: 6. CDR1 and CDR2 from the germline V gene are SNHLY and FYNNEI. The CDR3 extends over 14 amino acids. The CDR3 nucleotides read TGTGCCAGTAAGACAGGGCTTAGCACAGATACGCAGTATTTT. Translating it yields CASKTGLSTDTQYF. The whole variable domain, remainder taken from reference TRBV2 and TRBJ2-3, is EPEVTQTPSHQVTQMGQEVILRCVPISNHLYFYWYRQILGQKVEFLVSFYNNEISEKSEIFDDQFSVERPDGSNFTLKIRSTKLEDSAMYFCASKTGLSTDTQYFGPGTRLTVL.

The chain has TRBV28 and TRBJ2-7; 7 positions agree with TRBD1. CDR3 length equals 17 residues. V was clipped by 6 bases and J by 5 bases; unmatched bases: 19. Germline loops: CDR1 MDHEN, CDR2 SYDVKM. In DNA, the CDR3 is TGTGCCAGCAGCACCCCCGGTGAGGGGGCCGGAGTGGACGAGCAGTACTTC. It translates to CASSTPGEGAGVDEQYF.

This chain joins TRBV6-5 and TRBJ1-1; 7 nucleotides align to TRBD1. The CDR3 has 14 amino acids. Germline trimming cut 3 bases from V and 6 bases from J; bases unmatched to any gene: 7. Per the germline V gene, CDR1 is MNHEY and CDR2 is SVGAGI. CDR3 sequence reads: CASSYRGRGAEAFF. The CDR3, as DNA: TGTGCCAGCAGTTATAGGGGGCGAGGCGCTGAAGCTTTCTTT.

The chain has TRBV19 and TRBJ2-7; D ambiguous. V was clipped by 5 bases and J by 0 bases, with 11 bases between them. The CDR3 is 14 residues long. Germline V gives CDR1 LNHDA, CDR2 SQIVND (reference sequence). The CDR3 loop reads CASSGSWSSYEQYF. CDR3 DNA: TGTGCCAGTAGTGGGTCGTGGAGCTCCTACGAGCAGTACTTC.

The chain has TRBV9 and TRBJ2-1, with 7 bases that match TRBD2. Per the germline V gene, CDR1 is SGDLS and CDR2 is YYNGEE. V trimming: 9 bases; J trimming: 6 bases; junction bases outside the gene matches: 24. The length of the CDR3 is 18 residues. In DNA, the CDR3 is TGTGCCACCACCCGGGGACCAGGGAGCGGGATCGGCCCCAATGAGCAGTTCTTC. Translated: CATTRGPGSGIGPNEQFF.

This clone was picked up one time. The chain carries TRBV7-9 and TRBJ2-3; 9 positions agree with TRBD1. CDR1 and CDR2 from the germline V gene are SEHNR and FQNEAQ (reference sequence). The CDR3 extends over 16 amino acids. The ends lost 5 bases at V and 0 bases at J; junction bases unmatched: 6. This CDR3 is CASSTSTGGSTDTQYF. Here the CDR3 DNA reads TGTGCCAGCAGCACCTCGACAGGGGGTAGCACAGATACGCAGTATTTT.

The V and J genes are TRBV29-1 and TRBJ2-3, with 7 bases that match TRBD1. Trimming at V came to 3 bases and at J to 0 bases, leaving 3 bases not matched to a gene. The CDR3 runs to 14 residues. Germline CDR1 is SQVTM and CDR2 is ANQGSEA. In DNA, the CDR3 is TGCAGCGTTGAGAGGGGACAGAGCACAGATACGCAGTATTTT. It is translated as CSVERGQSTDTQYF.

V and J are TRBV2 and TRBJ2-2, with D perhaps matching TRBD2 (6 bases). This CDR3 is built from 11 residues. V was pared by 8 bases and J by 6 bases, with 7 bases between. Per the germline V gene, CDR1 is SNHLY and CDR2 is FYNNEI. As DNA, the CDR3 is TGTGCCAGCGGGGGGTCCGGGGAGCTGTTTTTT. As protein: CASGGSGELFF.

The chain carries TRBV30 and TRBJ2-7, with 7 positions matching TRBD2. CDR1 and CDR2 (germline): GTSNPN, SVGIG (reference sequence). Trimming took 1 base from V and 3 from J; bases not matched to a gene: 6. The CDR3 runs 14 residues. The CDR3 nucleotides are TGTGCCTGGAGTGAAGGGCTAGCGGTCTACGAGCAGTACTTC. Its protein product is CAWSEGLAVYEQYF.

This chain joins TRBV6-5 and TRBJ1-2; possibly TRBD1 for D (6 bases). CDR3 length: 13 residues. The ends were cut back, 6 bases at V and 4 bases at J, with 12 bases in the middle. The germline CDR1 and CDR2 sequences are MNHEY and SVGAGI. The chain's CDR3 is CASSPAQGYGYTF. The CDR3 coding sequence is TGTGCCAGCAGCCCGGCACAGGGCTATGGCTACACCTTC.

V and J are TRBV6-1 and TRBJ2-7, with D perhaps matching TRBD2 (7 bases). Germline V gene data show CDR1 as MNHNS and CDR2 as SASEGT. V lost 7 bases, J lost 6 bases, and 19 bases lay in between. The CDR3 loop spans 14 amino acids. The CDR3 region has the DNA TGTGCCAGCATCCCCAGGGCAGGGGAGGGCGAGCAGTACTTC. This gives the protein CASIPRAGEGEQYF.

This clone has only one observation. The CDR3 region is CASSLLRLDGGSYEQYF. DNA of the CDR3: TGTGCCAGCAGTTTATTAAGGTTAGATGGCGGCTCCTACGAGCAGTACTTC. V is TRBV28 and J is TRBJ2-7; no clear D gene. This CDR3 has 17 residues. V was clipped by 1 base and J by 0 bases, with 16 bases between them. Germline values: CDR1 MDHEN, CDR2 SYDVKM.

V and J are TRBV19 and TRBJ2-4; a weak D match, TRBD2 (5 bases). Trimming stripped 1 base from V and 0 bases from J, with 16 bases between. The CDR3 runs 18 residues. From germline, CDR1 is LNHDA and CDR2 SQIVND (reference sequence). The CDR3 sequence: CASSIGFKGALAKNIQYF. CDR3 bases: TGTGCCAGTAGTATAGGATTCAAGGGAGCACTAGCCAAAAACATTCAGTACTTC.

This chain uses TRBV4-2 with TRBJ2-7; 11 bases agree with TRBD1. V was clipped by 4 bases and J by 2 bases; unmatched bases: 7. Germline V gene data show CDR1 as LGHNA and CDR2 as YNFKEQ. The CDR3 loop spans 16 amino acids. The DNA for the CDR3 is TGTGCCAGCAGCCTAGAAGGGGGACAGGGGGCCTACGAGCAGTACTTC. Translating it yields CASSLEGGQGAYEQYF.

The V gene is TRBV28, the J gene TRBJ1-2, with 7 bases fitting TRBD1. J lost 2 bases, V lost 7 bases, and 4 bases had no gene match. The CDR3 consists of 13 residues. Germline CDR1 MDHEN, CDR2 SYDVKM. The CDR3 sequence is CASMGQLNYGYTF. DNA of the CDR3: TGTGCCAGCATGGGACAGCTCAACTATGGCTACACCTTC.

V gene TRBV11-2 combines with J gene TRBJ2-5; TRBD2 matches 12 bases. This CDR3 comprises 14 residues. The germline gives CDR1 SGHAT, CDR2 FQNNGV. After removal of 4 bases from V and 5 bases from J, the junction contained 2 bases not matched to a gene. The CDR3 DNA follows: TGTGCCAGCAGCTATCTAGCGGGGGGGGAGACCCAGTACTTC. Its translation: CASSYLAGGETQYF.

The chain couples TRBV7-9 to TRBJ1-2; no clear D. This CDR3 contains 17 residues. V was trimmed by 1 base and J by 0 bases, leaving 15 bases between them. The germline V gene encodes CDR1 SEHNR and CDR2 FQNEAQ (reference sequence). This CDR3 is CASSLGSGNEANYGYTF. The DNA of the CDR3 is TGTGCCAGCAGCTTAGGGTCCGGGAACGAAGCTAACTATGGCTACACCTTC.

The V gene is TRBV6-1, the J gene TRBJ1-5; 8 bases agree with TRBD1. J was trimmed by 3 bases and V by 7 bases; bases with no gene match: 8. This CDR3 has 15 residues. CDR1 MNHNS and CDR2 SASEGT come from the germline V gene. The CDR3 region is CASMPGQGNNQPQHF. The CDR3 nucleotides are TGTGCCAGCATGCCCGGACAGGGTAACAATCAGCCCCAGCATTTT.

This rearrangement joins TRBV4-1 to TRBJ2-1, with D maybe TRBD2 (5 bases). V shed 0 bases and J shed 5 bases, with 17 bases lying between them. The CDR3 is made up of 17 amino acids. The germline V gene has CDR1 MGHRA and CDR2 YSYEKL. Here the CDR3 reads CASSQERFDGNHNEQFF. The CDR3 coding sequence is TGCGCCAGCAGCCAAGAAAGATTCGACGGGAACCACAATGAGCAGTTCTTC.

This clone was counted once. The rearrangement uses TRBV11-3 and TRBJ1-1, with 11 bases aligning to TRBD1. Germline V lookup: CDR1 SGHNT, CDR2 YENEEA. CDR3 length: 15 residues. The V gene end was trimmed by 1 base and the J gene end by 4 bases; junction bases not matched to a gene: 2. For the CDR3, the DNA is TGTGCCAGCAGCTTAGGAGGGACAGGGGGCACTGAAGCTTTCTTT. This codes for CASSLGGTGGTEAFF.

CDR3 in DNA: TGTGCCAGCAGTTTCTCAGGGGGACCCTACGAGCAGTACTTC. Protein: CASSFSGGPYEQYF. The genes are TRBV27 and TRBJ2-7, with TRBD1 matching 7 bases. CDR3 length: 14 residues. From germline, CDR1 is MNHEY and CDR2 SMNVEV (reference sequence). The V and J ends lost 3 bases and 2 bases, in that order; junction bases with no gene match: 4.

The rearrangement links TRBV28 to TRBJ2-5; a weak D match, TRBD1 (5 bases). Germline V lookup: CDR1 MDHEN, CDR2 SYDVKM. The CDR3 has 12 amino acids. V lost 8 bases, J lost 5 bases, and 12 bases lay in between. CDR3 nucleotide sequence: TGTGCCAGCGGTACAGGAGTCGAGACCCAGTACTTC. Translating gives CASGTGVETQYF.

The chain has TRBV5-4 and TRBJ2-5; 7 nucleotides line up with TRBD2. Germline V gene sequence: CDR1 SGHNT, CDR2 YYREEE (reference sequence). The CDR3 runs 14 residues. V lost 3 bases, J lost 1 base, and 3 bases stayed unmatched. CDR3 loop: CASSYGLVQETQYF. In nucleotides, the CDR3 is TGTGCCAGCAGCTACGGACTAGTCCAAGAGACCCAGTACTTC.

This chain links TRBV30 with TRBJ1-4, with D possibly matching TRBD1 (5 bases). The CDR3 loop spans 12 amino acids. The germline V and J ends were trimmed by 2 bases and 10 bases, with 11 bases remaining between them. Germline lookup yields CDR1 GTSNPN and CDR2 SVGIG (reference sequence). The CDR3 bases are TGTGCCTGGAGTCGGCGGGGCGGAAAACTGTTTTTT. The encoded protein is CAWSRRGGKLFF.

This chain joins TRBV18 and TRBJ2-7; 13 positions agree with TRBD2. Germline assignment: CDR1 KGHSH and CDR2 LQKENI. The CDR3 consists of 18 residues. Germline trimming cut 1 base from V and 5 bases from J; bases unmatched to any gene: 11. This chain's CDR3 is CASSPLRLTSGRKDEQYF. For the CDR3, the DNA is TGTGCCAGCTCACCACTCCGTCTGACTAGCGGGAGGAAAGACGAGCAGTACTTC.

V usage is TRBV4-3 and J usage is TRBJ2-3, with TRBD2 matching 9 bases. Trimming cost V 0 bases and J 0 bases; bases outside gene matches: 19. Germline V gives CDR1 LGHNA, CDR2 YSLEER. The CDR3 length is 22 residues. The CDR3 DNA is TGCGCCAGCAGCCAAGAGGCGGGACTGGCGGGGGGGGGCACAACTAGCACAGATACGCAGTATTTT. The encoded protein is CASSQEAGLAGGGTTSTDTQYF.